This T cell receptor (beta chain) was captured by sequencing in a study of memory CD4+ T cells and cytomegalovirus serostatus. Study outcomes and limitations: CD4+ memory repertoires contained 67 of 164 reported CMV TCRbeta sequences. The CMV-associated TCR signature appears largely within the CD4+ memory repertoire.

The sort gate was single viable CD3+CD4+CD8-CD45RO+ cells for memory CD4+ T cells. Serostatus was set by detecting CMV pp150, pp28, p38, p52 IgG. TCRdb's table, derived via immunoSEQ multiplex PCR, lists solely in-frame clones and lacks some. The sample holds approximately 56,000 clones; more than 75% are singletons and the top ten take approximately 0.39%. A remark on this clone: Its matching antigen is unknown.

Trimming cost V 6 bases and J 7 bases, with 18 bases left between them. Germline-derived CDR1 and CDR2 are MNHNS and SASEGT. This CDR3 region has 14 residues. V and J are TRBV6-1 and TRBJ1-2, with D tentatively TRBD1 (5 bases). The TCR originated in an adult in good health and CMV-seronegative. The sequencing input was memory CD4+ T cells from blood. The CDR3 sequence: CASRSFRDGPGYTF. The CDR3 nucleotides read TGTGCCAGCAGATCCTTTCGGGACGGACCTGGCTACACCTTC.